The clone carrying this T cell receptor (beta chain) has a single count. This entry is derived from a study of blood T cell repertoires in COVID-19. The wider study: Acute-phase and convalescent COVID-19 samples originated in the United States, Italy and Spain.

Germline loops: CDR1 MNHEY, CDR2 SVGAGI. V gave up 0 bases and J gave up 11 bases, with 11 bases separating them. CDR3 length equals 13 residues. The protocol was immunoSEQ multiplex PCR, while the TCRdb copy is restricted to in-frame clones and leaves out a portion. The sample yields around 200,000 clones, 81% seen once. The TCR was taken from a middle-aged man who had recovered from COVID-19. Sequences were obtained from PBMCs or T cells enriched from blood (not recorded which). The chain has TRBV6-5 and TRBJ1-5; TRBD1 might be the D (5 bases). Here the CDR3 reads CASSYSGAPSQHF. CDR3 coding DNA: TGTGCCAGCAGTTACTCAGGGGCACCATCCCAGCATTTT.